In its sample, the clone carrying this T cell receptor (beta chain) was seen a few times. Its antigen is unidentified. J gave up 6 bases and V 6 bases, and 6 bases lay outside the gene matches. The CDR3 has 14 amino acids. Exclusion criteria comprised other autoimmune diseases, uncontrolled infections, pregnancy or lactation in patients. A diagnosis was made from clinical symptoms together with serum thyroxine, TRAb, thyroid ultrasound and orbital computed tomography. The data were taken from a study of Graves' ophthalmopathy and Graves' hyperthyroidism. About the study: Peripheral blood (taken before any treatment) was collected at initial diagnosis. Study conclusions and caveats: In predicting ophthalmopathy progression, the model reached nearly 71% sensitivity and 72.22% specificity.

RNA served as the template for amplifying TCR beta CDR3 regions. Following a first-round RT-PCR that used HTBI primers, a second-round multiplex PCR was carried out. Using its own MiXCR run on the multiplex PCR reads, TCRdb lists one record per CDR3 protein. The sample contains 650,000 to 900,000 distinct CDR3 sequences, 40% of which appear only once. The chain has TRBV12-3 or TRBV12-4 and TRBJ1-5; 9 nucleotides match TRBD1. The sample consisted of peripheral blood. The clonotype originates from an adult man with Graves' ophthalmopathy. The DNA for the CDR3 is TGTGCCAGCAGGCGGACAGGGGCCAGTCAGCCCCAGCATTTT. Translating gives CASRRTGASQPQHF.